The 25 T cell receptor beta chains in this list originate from one sample, sequenced in a study of OX40 agonist ivuxolimab in advanced cancers. The assay was immunoSEQ multiplex PCR, and TCRdb's table has in-frame clones only and misses some. The sample contains over 50,000 clones, roughly 92% of which appear only once. Specimen: CD4+ or CD8+ T cells sorted from blood, collected in a trial of the OX40 agonist ivuxolimab. The origin of the receptors is an adult with an advanced solid tumor such as melanoma, head and neck, liver or kidney cancer.

The chain uses TRBV6-6 and TRBJ2-1; D gene ambiguous. V was cut by 6 bases and J by 8 bases, with 11 bases left in between. The CDR3 spans 12 residues. Germline V gene lookup returns CDR1 MNHNY and CDR2 SVGAGI (reference sequence). CDR3 sequence: CASRRTEDEQFF. The CDR3 coding sequence is TGTGCCAGCAGAAGGACCGAAGATGAGCAGTTCTTC.

This clone appeared a single time. The chain has TRBV9 and TRBJ1-3; 7 bases map to TRBD1. J was trimmed by 4 bases and V by 3 bases; bases with no gene match: 1. The CDR3 spans 13 residues. Per the germline V gene, CDR1 is SGDLS and CDR2 is YYNGEE. In DNA, the CDR3 is TGTGCCAGCAGCGCGGGACAGGGAAACACCATATATTTT. This translates into CASSAGQGNTIYF.

J is TRBJ2-1 and V is TRBV19; possibly TRBD1 or TRBD2 for D (6 bases each). Germline CDR1 reads LNHDA; CDR2 reads SQIVND (reference sequence). CDR3 length: 23 amino acids. Deletions cut 0 bases from V and 0 bases from J, with 30 bases between. The CDR3 bases are TGTGCCAGTAGTATAGATATTCTTAGTGGGGGGCCTACAATATGGAGCTCCTACAATGAGCAGTTCTTC. It encodes CASSIDILSGGPTIWSSYNEQFF.

The V and J genes are TRBV27 and TRBJ1-5, with 8 bases lining up with TRBD1. V shed 5 bases and J 2 bases; nucleotides not matched to a gene: 5. The CDR3 consists of 15 residues. From germline, CDR1 is MNHEY and CDR2 SMNVEV (reference sequence). CDR3 sequence (DNA): TGTGCCAGCAGTATAGGACAGGGAGGCAATCAGCCCCAGCATTTT. Translation gives CASSIGQGGNQPQHF.

This chain uses TRBV5-1 with TRBJ2-7; D gene unclear. CDR3 length: 13 amino acids. CDR1 is SGHRS and CDR2 is YFSETQ in the germline V gene. The ends were cut back, 4 bases at V and 2 bases at J, with 10 bases in the middle. The chain's CDR3 is CASSQTPTYEQYF. The CDR3 bases are TGCGCCAGCAGCCAGACACCTACCTACGAGCAGTACTTC. Full variable domain (rest looked up from reference TRBV5-1 and TRBJ2-7): KAGVTQTPRYLIKTRGQQVTLSCSPISGHRSVSWYQQTPGQGLQFLFEYFSETQRNKGNFPGRFSGRQFSNSRSEMNVSTLELGDSALYLCASSQTPTYEQYFGPGTRLTVT.

This chain joins TRBV11-1 and TRBJ1-1, with unresolved D. Trimming stripped 3 bases from V and 9 bases from J, with 11 bases between. This CDR3 is 12 amino acids long. CDR1 is SGHAT, CDR2 FQDESV, per germline (reference sequence). The DNA for the CDR3 is TGTGCCAGCAGCTTTGATCGACTACAAGCTTTCTTT. It translates to CASSFDRLQAFF.

As DNA, the CDR3 is TGTGCCAGCAGCTTAATAGGGGACGGAAGCTCCTACGAGCAGTACTTC. It encodes CASSLIGDGSSYEQYF. The chain combines TRBV7-2 with TRBJ2-7; D could derive from TRBD1 or TRBD2 (5 bases each). Trimming cost V 2 bases and J 0 bases, with 14 bases left between them. Per the germline V gene, CDR1 is SGHTA and CDR2 is FQGNSA. The CDR3 loop spans 16 amino acids.

The V gene is TRBV30, the J gene TRBJ2-7; the D gene is possibly TRBD1 (5 bases). Trimming stripped 1 base from V and 4 bases from J, with 17 bases between. In germline, CDR1 is GTSNPN, CDR2 SVGIG (reference sequence). The CDR3 extends over 15 amino acids. CDR3 loop: CAWSGWPGRDYEQYF. DNA of the CDR3: TGTGCCTGGAGTGGATGGCCCGGCAGGGATTACGAGCAGTACTTC.

The genes are TRBV10-3 and TRBJ1-1; D perhaps matches TRBD1 (6 bases). This CDR3 comprises 15 residues. V was cut by 4 bases and J by 0 bases, with 12 bases left in between. Germline-derived CDR1 and CDR2 are ENHRY and SYGVKD. Written as DNA, the CDR3 is TGTGCCATCAGTGGGAGGGACAACATGAACACTGAAGCTTTCTTT. It is translated as CAISGRDNMNTEAFF.

The chain employs TRBV2 and TRBJ1-6; 10 bases match TRBD1. The CDR3 consists of 13 residues. Germline CDR1 reads SNHLY; CDR2 reads FYNNEI. J lost 10 bases, V lost 9 bases, and 6 bases had no gene match. The CDR3 protein is CARADRGASPLHF. DNA for the CDR3: TGTGCCAGAGCGGACAGGGGGGCGTCACCCCTCCACTTT.

The CDR3 nucleotides read TGTGCCAGTAGTATACGAGCGGGAGGGATCACCGGGGAGCTGTTTTTT. Translating it yields CASSIRAGGITGELFF. This chain links TRBV19 with TRBJ2-2, with 10 bases lining up with TRBD2. The J segment lost 4 bases and the V segment lost 2 bases, leaving 4 bases of the junction unmatched. Germline V gene sequence: CDR1 LNHDA, CDR2 SQIVND (reference sequence). This CDR3 comprises 16 residues.

This chain uses TRBV19 with TRBJ1-1; unclear D gene. Germline loops: CDR1 LNHDA, CDR2 SQIVND (reference sequence). Trimming took 5 bases from V and 5 from J, leaving 12 bases between them. The CDR3 extends over 13 amino acids. The CDR3 DNA follows: TGTGCCAGTAGTGTCGCGGCCGGGACTGAAGCTTTCTTT. Protein sequence: CASSVAAGTEAFF.

This clone was seen a single time. The J gene is TRBJ1-5, the V gene TRBV5-6; possibly TRBD1 for D (6 bases). The length of the CDR3 is 15 residues. The V end was cut by 0 bases, the J end by 6 bases, with 13 bases between. Germline V gives CDR1 SGHDT, CDR2 YYEEEE. This chain's CDR3 is CASSLALTGGQPQHF. The DNA for the CDR3 is TGTGCCAGCAGCTTGGCCCTGACAGGCGGTCAGCCCCAGCATTTT.

The chain uses TRBV19 and TRBJ1-1; 7 bases fit TRBD1. V lost 4 bases and J lost 4; bases outside the gene matches: 3. The CDR3 sequence is 13 residues long. Germline V gene sequence: CDR1 LNHDA, CDR2 SQIVND (reference sequence). The CDR3 is CASSKQGVTEAFF. In DNA, the CDR3 is TGTGCCAGTAGTAAGCAGGGGGTCACTGAAGCTTTCTTT.

V and J are TRBV15 and TRBJ1-4; tentative D call: TRBD1 (5 bases). Trimming shortened V by 6 bases and J by 11 bases, and 13 bases separated the two germline ends. Germline CDR1 reads LNHNV; CDR2 reads YYDKDF (reference sequence). This CDR3 has 12 amino acids. The CDR3 is CATSGTDRKLFF. The CDR3 nucleotides read TGTGCCACCAGTGGGACGGATCGTAAACTGTTTTTT.

This chain connects TRBV9 to TRBJ2-3; D ambiguous. Germline V gives CDR1 SGDLS, CDR2 YYNGEE. CDR3 length: 13 amino acids. With 0 bases removed from V and 5 bases from J, the gap between germline ends came to 7 bases. In DNA, the CDR3 is TGTGCCAGCAGCGTAGTTTCGGTAGATACGCAGTATTTT. This encodes CASSVVSVDTQYF.

The chain carries TRBV30 and TRBJ2-1, with 15 bases lining up with TRBD2. With V trimmed by 2 bases and J by 8 bases, 7 bases remained unmatched. Germline V lookup: CDR1 GTSNPN, CDR2 SVGIG (reference sequence). The CDR3 is 16 amino acids. The CDR3 DNA sequence: TGTGCCTGGAGTCCCGGGACTAGCGGGAGGTCGGATGAGCAGTTCTTC. Translation gives CAWSPGTSGRSDEQFF.

This chain joins TRBV5-4 and TRBJ2-1, with D hard to call. This CDR3 is built from 13 residues. V was cut by 4 bases and J by 7 bases, with 12 bases left in between. Germline values: CDR1 SGHNT, CDR2 YYREEE (reference sequence). The CDR3: CASSGHPANEQFF. The CDR3 bases are TGTGCCAGCAGCGGGCATCCCGCGAATGAGCAGTTCTTC.

This rearrangement joins TRBV5-1 to TRBJ2-3; maybe TRBD1 (6 bases). The CDR3 runs to 15 residues. The germline CDR1 and CDR2 sequences are SGHRS and YFSETQ. The V end lost 1 base, the J end lost 2 bases, and 11 bases lay between the germline ends. CDR3 sequence (DNA): TGCGCCAGCAGCTTGTATGGACAGATCACAGATACGCAGTATTTT. Its translation is CASSLYGQITDTQYF. The whole variable domain, remainder taken from reference TRBV5-1 and TRBJ2-3, is KAGVTQTPRYLIKTRGQQVTLSCSPISGHRSVSWYQQTPGQGLQFLFEYFSETQRNKGNFPGRFSGRQFSNSRSEMNVSTLELGDSALYLCASSLYGQITDTQYFGPGTRLTVL.

The chain couples TRBV1 to TRBJ2-2; the table's D call, TRBD2, was not checked against the DNA. TRBV1 is assigned pseudogene status. The CDR3 covers 18 residues. This chain's CDR3 is CTSSQGSERGGHTGELFF. The CDR3 nucleotides are TGCACCAGCAGCCAGGGCAGCGAGCGGGGGGGCCACACCGGGGAGCTGTTTTTT.

This clone was observed a few times. The V gene is TRBV6-5, the J gene TRBJ1-1; D unclear. Germline V gene lookup returns CDR1 MNHEY and CDR2 SVGAGI. The CDR3 covers 13 residues. The V and J ends lost 2 bases and 1 base respectively, with 5 bases between them. The CDR3 region has the DNA TGTGCCAGCAGTTACGGAGGGAACACTGAAGCTTTCTTT. Translating gives CASSYGGNTEAFF.

The V gene is TRBV6-1, the J gene TRBJ2-7; tentative D call: TRBD1 (6 bases). CDR3 length: 12 residues. CDR1 MNHNS and CDR2 SASEGT come from the germline V gene. Trimming shortened V by 10 bases and J by 3 bases, and 13 bases separated the two germline ends. The CDR3 reads CAISQGGYEQYF. The CDR3 region has the DNA TGTGCCATCTCACAGGGTGGCTACGAGCAGTACTTC.

Comment on this clone: Other DNA sequences in this specimen translate into the identical CDR3. V is TRBV2 and J is TRBJ2-3; D is unclear. The CDR3 consists of 13 residues. Looked up from germline, CDR1 is SNHLY and CDR2 is FYNNEI. V was trimmed by 1 base and J by 6 bases, leaving 8 bases between them. The DNA for the CDR3 is TGTGCCAGCAGTGAAGAGGGTACGGATACGCAGTATTTT. It is translated as CASSEEGTDTQYF.

This sequence joins TRBV7-9 and TRBJ1-1; D not resolved. The germline V and J ends were trimmed by 1 base and 6 bases, with 9 bases remaining between them. The CDR3 length is 13 residues. CDR1 and CDR2 (germline): SEHNR, FQNEAQ (reference sequence). Here the CDR3 reads CASSLVGGSEAFF. In DNA, the CDR3 is TGTGCCAGCAGCTTAGTAGGCGGCTCTGAAGCTTTCTTT.

J is TRBJ2-3 and V is TRBV2, with D tentatively TRBD1 (5 bases). This CDR3 region has 15 residues. Trimming removed 2 bases at V and 1 base at J, with 10 bases between. Germline V gives CDR1 SNHLY, CDR2 FYNNEI. Written as DNA, the CDR3 is TGTGCCAGCAGTGAATTTACAGGTGGCACAGATACGCAGTATTTT. Amino acid sequence: CASSEFTGGTDTQYF.